The clone carrying this T cell receptor beta chain was recorded many times. Amplification yielded TCR beta CDR3 regions, with RNA transcripts as the source. TCR CDR3 regions were first amplified by RT-PCR with HTBI primers. TCRdb reanalysed the multiplex PCR reads using MiXCR and keeps one entry per CDR3 protein. This table holds hundreds of thousands of distinct CDR3 sequences, roughly 13% found once. The data derive from a study of T cells in Graves' hyperthyroidism and ophthalmopathy. The CDR3 extends over 16 amino acids. V shed 1 base, J shed 3 bases, and the junction held 9 bases outside the gene matches.

The source of this sequence is a woman aged 25 to 39 with Graves' hyperthyroidism that later progressed to Graves' ophthalmopathy. The V gene is TRBV12-3 or TRBV12-4, the J gene TRBJ2-7, with 7 bases that match TRBD1. The sample was blood. The CDR3 bases are TGTGCCAGCAGTTTAGTCTCGATAGGGGGCAACTACGAGCAGTACTTC. Its translation is CASSLVSIGGNYEQYF.